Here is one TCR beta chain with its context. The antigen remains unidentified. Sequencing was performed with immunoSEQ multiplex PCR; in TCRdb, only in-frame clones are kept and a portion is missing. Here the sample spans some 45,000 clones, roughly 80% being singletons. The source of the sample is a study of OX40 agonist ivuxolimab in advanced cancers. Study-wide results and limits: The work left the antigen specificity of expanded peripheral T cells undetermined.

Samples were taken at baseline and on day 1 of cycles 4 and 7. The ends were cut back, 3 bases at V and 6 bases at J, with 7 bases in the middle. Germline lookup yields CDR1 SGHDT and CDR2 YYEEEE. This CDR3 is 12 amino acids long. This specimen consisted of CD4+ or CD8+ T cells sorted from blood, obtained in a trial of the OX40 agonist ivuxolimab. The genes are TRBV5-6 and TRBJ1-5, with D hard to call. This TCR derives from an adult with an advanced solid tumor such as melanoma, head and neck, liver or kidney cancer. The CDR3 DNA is TGTGCCAGCAGCTACTGGTCTCAGCCCCAGCATTTT. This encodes CASSYWSQPQHF.